These 5 T cell receptor beta chains were sequenced from one sample in a study of beta chain features in type 1 diabetes. cDNA synthesis used the whole RNA isolate, giving expressed TCRB sequences. Libraries were prepared by immunoSEQ multiplex PCR; TCRdb keeps only in-frame clonotypes and omits some of them. The sample consists of around 500,000 clones, about an eighth of them appearing once. Sequencing was performed on naive CD4+ T cells from blood. These receptors came from a woman aged 18 to 35 in good health.

This sequence joins TRBV14 and TRBJ1-6; TRBD1 agrees at 7 bases. CDR3 length equals 16 residues. V was clipped by 2 bases and J by 10 bases; unmatched bases: 11. Germline assignment: CDR1 SGHDN and CDR2 FVKESK. DNA of the CDR3: TGTGCCAGCAGCCAACCTTCTAAGGGACAGCGATCACCCCTCCACTTT. Amino acids: CASSQPSKGQRSPLHF.

The sample holds a few counts of this clone. The chain carries TRBV4-2 and TRBJ2-2; TRBD2 is a possible D gene (6 bases). V was trimmed by 0 bases and J by 5 bases, leaving 16 bases between them. The CDR3 is 17 residues long. CDR1 is LGHNA and CDR2 is YNFKEQ in the germline V gene. For the CDR3, the DNA is TGTGCCAGCAGCCAAGATCTGATACAGGCGGGGACCGGGGAGCTGTTTTTT. It is translated as CASSQDLIQAGTGELFF.

The V and J genes are TRBV19 and TRBJ1-2, with 7 positions matching TRBD1. The ends lost 3 bases at V and 4 bases at J; junction bases unmatched: 5. The CDR3 is 14 amino acids. The germline gives CDR1 LNHDA, CDR2 SQIVND (reference sequence). Here the CDR3 reads CASSMGQQSYGYTF. The CDR3 DNA reads TGTGCCAGTAGTATGGGACAGCAATCCTATGGCTACACCTTC.

V usage is TRBV15 and J usage is TRBJ2-1; tentatively, D is TRBD2 (6 bases). The CDR3 length is 17 residues. V was clipped by 4 bases and J by 5 bases, with 21 bases between them. Germline-derived CDR1 and CDR2 are LNHNV and YYDKDF (reference sequence). CDR3 DNA sequence: TGTGCCACCAGCACCTCCCCCCTAGCGAAATTAAACAATGAGCAGTTCTTC. Residues: CATSTSPLAKLNNEQFF.

In this sample, this clone turned up a few times. V usage is TRBV9 and J usage is TRBJ2-7; D is unresolved. This CDR3 comprises 13 residues. Per germline, CDR1 SGDLS and CDR2 YYNGEE. V gave up 4 bases and J gave up 7 bases, with 15 bases separating them. This CDR3 is CASSPSVSWEQYF. DNA for the CDR3: TGTGCCAGCAGCCCATCCGTGAGTTGGGAGCAGTACTTC.